This T cell receptor beta chain was sequenced in a study of blood T cells in healthy people across ages. Germline V lookup: CDR1 MGHDK, CDR2 SYGVNS. Trimming shortened V by 2 bases and J by 6 bases, and 18 bases separated the two germline ends. The CDR3 contains 16 residues. The use of a sample-barcoded 5' primer and a J-beta primer mix characterized a second PCR of roughly 7 to 12 cycles. TCRdb used MiXCR to reprocess the 5' RACE reads, holding one entry per CDR3 protein. Here the sample spans about 590,000 distinct CDR3 sequences, about 30% being singletons. In this sample, this clonotype turned up many times.

The sequence derives from a woman of 80 years or more in good health. Material: blood. This rearrangement joins TRBV25-1 to TRBJ2-3, with D possibly being TRBD2 (6 bases). CDR3 nucleotides: TGTGCCAGCAGTGAAGGAGGGAGCGGGCCCCAGGATACGCAGTATTTT. It yields the protein CASSEGGSGPQDTQYF.